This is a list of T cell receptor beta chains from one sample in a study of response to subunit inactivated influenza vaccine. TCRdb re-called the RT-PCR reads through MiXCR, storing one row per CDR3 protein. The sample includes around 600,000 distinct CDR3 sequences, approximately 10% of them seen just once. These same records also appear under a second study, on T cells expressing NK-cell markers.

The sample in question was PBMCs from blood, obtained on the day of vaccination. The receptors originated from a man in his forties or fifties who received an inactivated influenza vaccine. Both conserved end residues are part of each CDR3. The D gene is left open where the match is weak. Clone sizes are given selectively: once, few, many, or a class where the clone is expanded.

TGTGCCAGCAGTCGAGACGTCTACGAGCAGTACTTC	CASSRDVYEQYF	few	TRBJ2-7	NA	TRBV12-3/TRBV12-4
TGTGCCAGCAGCTTCGGGACTAGATACAATGAGCAGTTCTTC	CASSFGTRYNEQFF	few	TRBJ2-1	TRBD2	TRBV7-2
TGTGCCAGCAGCCTAGCCGGGACTAACACAGATACGCAGTATTTT	CASSLAGTNTDTQYF	many	TRBJ2-3	TRBD2	TRBV11-2
TGCAGCTTCCGAGGGACTAGCGGGAGGAATGAGCAGTTCTTC	CSFRGTSGRNEQFF	NA	TRBJ2-1	TRBD2	TRBV29-1
TGCAGTGCTAGAGGGAGAGGGGGACTCCAAGAGACCCAGTACTTC	CSARGRGGLQETQYF	few	TRBJ2-5	NA	TRBV20-1
TGTGCGAGTCGCCGGGGACGGTACGAGCAGTACTTC	CASRRGRYEQYF	many	TRBJ2-7	NA	TRBV7-2
TGTGCCAGCAGCTTACAAGCGGGAGGCCGAGATACGCAGTATTTT	CASSLQAGGRDTQYF	NA	TRBJ2-3	TRBD2	TRBV7-2
TGCAGTGCTGCTTGGAGAGCGGAGACTTCCCTAGATACGCAGTATTTT	CSAAWRAETSLDTQYF	NA	TRBJ2-3	NA	TRBV20-1
TGTGCCAGCACTCCCCTAGCCGTAGGGGACAATGAGCAGTTCTTC	CASTPLAVGDNEQFF	few	TRBJ2-1	NA	TRBV28
TGTGCCAGCAGAGTCCCCAACACCGGGGAGCTGTTTTTT	CASRVPNTGELFF	NA	TRBJ2-2	NA	TRBV6-6
TGCAGCGTTGAAGGGCTAGGCTCCTACGAGCAGTACTTC	CSVEGLGSYEQYF	many	TRBJ2-7	NA	TRBV29-1
TGTGCCAGCAGTTTATCGGGCGGATACTACGAGCAGTACTTC	CASSLSGGYYEQYF	NA	TRBJ2-7	NA	TRBV27
TGTGCCACCAGCAGAGGTACGGACAGGGCCACAGATACGCAGTATTTT	CATSRGTDRATDTQYF	few	TRBJ2-3	TRBD1	TRBV15
TGTGCCAGCAGCATGACAGAGGCCTTCTCCTACGAGCAGTACTTC	CASSMTEAFSYEQYF	NA	TRBJ2-7	NA	TRBV7-8
TGCAGCGAGAAAAGACGGGAGACCCAGTACTTC	CSEKRRETQYF	NA	TRBJ2-5	NA	TRBV29-1
TGCAGCGTCGACGGGACAGTCGCCTACAATGAGCAGTTCTTC	CSVDGTVAYNEQFF	many	TRBJ2-1	TRBD1	TRBV29-1
TGCGCCAGCAGCCCGGGGTCCTTCACCACCTACAATGAGCAGTTCTTC	CASSPGSFTTYNEQFF	NA	TRBJ2-1	NA	TRBV5-1
TGTGCCAGCAGTGGGACGCCCGAAAGGGGCGAGCAGTACTTC	CASSGTPERGEQYF	few	TRBJ2-7	NA	TRBV27
TGTGCCAGCGGGGCCGGGACCCCGAGCACAGATACGCAGTATTTT	CASGAGTPSTDTQYF	NA	TRBJ2-3	NA	TRBV18
TGCAGCGTTATCAAGACCTCGGGTGCCACTGAAGCTTTCTTT	CSVIKTSGATEAFF	few	TRBJ1-1	NA	TRBV29-1
TGTGCCAGCAGTTACGGGGTCGCCACTGAAGCTTTCTTT	CASSYGVATEAFF	few	TRBJ1-1	NA	TRBV6-5
TGTGCCAGCAGCGCCTGGGATAGGGGGGGGCGCGGTGGCTACACCTTC	CASSAWDRGGRGGYTF	few	TRBJ1-2	NA	TRBV9
TGTGCCAGCAGCCCCCGTTACACAGATACGCAGTATTTT	CASSPRYTDTQYF	many	TRBJ2-3	NA	TRBV11-2
TGTGCCAGCAGTTTAGCGGACAGGGGCGGTGAAGCTTTCTTT	CASSLADRGGEAFF	NA	TRBJ1-1	TRBD1	TRBV12-3/TRBV12-4
TGCAGTGCTATAGTCCCTACTACAGGGGGCGATACCTATGGCTACACCTTC	CSAIVPTTGGDTYGYTF	NA	TRBJ1-2	TRBD1	TRBV20-1
TGCGCCAGCGGGCTAGATAGCTCCTACAATGAGCAGTTCTTC	CASGLDSSYNEQFF	few	TRBJ2-1	NA	TRBV5-1
TGTGCCAGCAGTTTAGGGCCTGGGATAGCGGGAAACTACGAGCAGTACTTC	CASSLGPGIAGNYEQYF	many	TRBJ2-7	TRBD2	TRBV12-3/TRBV12-4
TGTGCCAGCAGTTCCAACCCCGGGACAGGGCCCACCTACGAGCAGTACTTC	CASSSNPGTGPTYEQYF	NA	TRBJ2-7	TRBD1	TRBV28
TGTGCCAGCAGCTTAGCGGCGGACTCCTACAATGAGCAGTTCTTC	CASSLAADSYNEQFF	NA	TRBJ2-1	NA	TRBV7-2
TGCAGTGCTAGAGATGGGGTGGGCAAGGGGAACACTGAAGCTTTCTTT	CSARDGVGKGNTEAFF	NA	TRBJ1-1	NA	TRBV20-1
TGTGCCAGCAGTTACTCGGGGGTTCCTGGAAACACCATATATTTT	CASSYSGVPGNTIYF	NA	TRBJ1-3	NA	TRBV6-5
TGTGCCAGCAGTTTAGTGGGACAGGGTCGGCAGCCCCAGCATTTT	CASSLVGQGRQPQHF	few	TRBJ1-5	TRBD1	TRBV12-3/TRBV12-4
TGTGCCACCCAGGGACAGGCTAGGAATCAGCCCCAGCATTTT	CATQGQARNQPQHF	many	TRBJ1-5	TRBD1	TRBV24-1
TGTGCCAGCAGCTTAGCGGGGACAGGGGGAGACAATCAGCCCCAGCATTTT	CASSLAGTGGDNQPQHF	NA	TRBJ1-5	TRBD1	TRBV7-2
TGCAGTGCTAGTCGGGGGGAGGAGACCCAGTACTTC	CSASRGEETQYF	NA	TRBJ2-5	TRBD2	TRBV20-1
TGCGCCAGCAGCGCCACCGGGACACTGAACACCGGGGAGCTGCTTTTT	CASSATGTLNTGELLF	NA	TRBJ2-2	NA	TRBV5-1
TGCAGTGCGATGTCCCCGATAGGAGCGGAAGACAATGAGCAGTTCTTC	CSAMSPIGAEDNEQFF	many	TRBJ2-1	NA	TRBV20-1
TGCAGTGCTAGAGAAAGACTGAGGGGCAATCAGCCCCAGCATTTT	CSARERLRGNQPQHF	few	TRBJ1-5	NA	TRBV20-1
TGTGCCAGCAGTCCCCATCCGGGACGACAGTATTTT	CASSPHPGRQYF	few	TRBJ2-3	NA	TRBV25-1
TGTGCCAGCAGTCAACCGGGGGATCTCTTC	CASSQPGDLF	NA	TRBJ2-7	NA	TRBV7-9